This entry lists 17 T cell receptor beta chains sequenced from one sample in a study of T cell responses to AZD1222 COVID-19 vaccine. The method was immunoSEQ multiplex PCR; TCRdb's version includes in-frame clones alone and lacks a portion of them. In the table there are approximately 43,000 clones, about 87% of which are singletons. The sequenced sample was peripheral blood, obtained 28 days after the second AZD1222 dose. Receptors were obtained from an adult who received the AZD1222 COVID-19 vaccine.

This CDR3 reads CASSLDVRGSSYNSPLHF. The CDR3 region has the DNA TGCGCCAGCAGCTTGGATGTCCGGGGAAGCTCCTATAATTCACCCCTCCACTTT. The J gene is TRBJ1-6, the V gene TRBV5-1; D gene ambiguous. V was pared by 0 bases and J by 0 bases, with 13 bases between. Germline lookup yields CDR1 SGHRS and CDR2 YFSETQ. The CDR3 spans 18 residues.

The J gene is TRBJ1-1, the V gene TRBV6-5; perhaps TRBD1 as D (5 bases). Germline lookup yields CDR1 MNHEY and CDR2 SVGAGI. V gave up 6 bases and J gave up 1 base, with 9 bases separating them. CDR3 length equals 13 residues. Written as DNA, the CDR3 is TGTGCCAGCAGGGGAACAGGGAACACTGAAGCTTTCTTT. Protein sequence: CASRGTGNTEAFF.

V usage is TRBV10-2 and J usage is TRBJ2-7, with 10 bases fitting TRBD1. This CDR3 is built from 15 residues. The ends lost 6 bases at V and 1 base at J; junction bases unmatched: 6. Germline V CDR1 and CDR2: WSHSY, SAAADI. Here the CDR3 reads CASSLPGQGSYEQYF. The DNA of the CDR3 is TGCGCCAGCAGCCTTCCGGGACAGGGGTCCTACGAGCAGTACTTC.

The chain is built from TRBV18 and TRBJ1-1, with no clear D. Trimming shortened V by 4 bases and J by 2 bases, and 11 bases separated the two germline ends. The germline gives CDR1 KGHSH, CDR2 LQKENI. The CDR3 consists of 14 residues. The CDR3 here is CASSRADYNTEAFF. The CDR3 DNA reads TGTGCCAGCTCACGTGCGGATTACAACACTGAAGCTTTCTTT.

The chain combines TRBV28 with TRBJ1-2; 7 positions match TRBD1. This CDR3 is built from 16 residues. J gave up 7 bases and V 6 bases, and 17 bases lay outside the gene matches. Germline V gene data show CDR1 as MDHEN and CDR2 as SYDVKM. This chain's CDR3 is CASSLGQAGVQVGYTF. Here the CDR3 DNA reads TGTGCCAGCAGCCTTGGACAGGCCGGGGTTCAGGTTGGCTACACCTTC.

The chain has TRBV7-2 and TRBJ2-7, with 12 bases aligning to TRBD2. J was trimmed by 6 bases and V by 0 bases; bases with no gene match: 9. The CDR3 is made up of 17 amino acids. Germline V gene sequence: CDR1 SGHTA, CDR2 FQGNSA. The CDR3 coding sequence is TGTGCCAGCAGCTTAGCCCCTTTGACTAGCGGGAGTTCCGAGCAGTACTTC. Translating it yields CASSLAPLTSGSSEQYF.

CDR3 sequence: CSVDWTGGNYGYTF. Here the CDR3 DNA reads TGCAGCGTTGATTGGACAGGGGGGAACTATGGCTACACCTTC. This rearrangement joins TRBV29-1 to TRBJ1-2; 10 nucleotides align to TRBD1. V lost 3 bases and J lost 2; bases outside the gene matches: 3. The CDR3 totals 14 residues. Germline values: CDR1 SQVTM, CDR2 ANQGSEA.

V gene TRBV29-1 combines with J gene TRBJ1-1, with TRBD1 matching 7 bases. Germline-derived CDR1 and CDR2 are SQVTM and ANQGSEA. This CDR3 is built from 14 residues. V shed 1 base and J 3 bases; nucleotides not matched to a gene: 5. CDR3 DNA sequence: TGCAGCGTTGAAGCTACCAGGGGGGACACTGAAGCTTTCTTT. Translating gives CSVEATRGDTEAFF.

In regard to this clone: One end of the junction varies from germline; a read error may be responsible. The CDR3 coding sequence is TGTGCCATCAGCAAGGACAGGACCGCACTACTCGGCTTC. Protein sequence: CAISKDRTALLGF. The rearrangement uses TRBV10-3 and TRBJ1-2; 7 nucleotides line up with TRBD1. Germline CDR1 and CDR2: ENHRY and SYGVKD. The CDR3 is 13 amino acids.

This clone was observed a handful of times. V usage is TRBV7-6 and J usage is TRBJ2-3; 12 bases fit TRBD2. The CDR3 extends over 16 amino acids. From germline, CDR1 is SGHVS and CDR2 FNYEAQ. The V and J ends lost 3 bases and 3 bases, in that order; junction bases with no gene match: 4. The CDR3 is CASSFLAGGGTDTQYF. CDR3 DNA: TGTGCCAGCAGCTTTCTAGCGGGAGGGGGAACAGATACGCAGTATTTT.

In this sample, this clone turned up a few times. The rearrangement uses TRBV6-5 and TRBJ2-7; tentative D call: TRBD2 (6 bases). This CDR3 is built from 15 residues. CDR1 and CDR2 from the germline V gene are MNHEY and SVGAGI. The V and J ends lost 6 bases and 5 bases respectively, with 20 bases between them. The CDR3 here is CASSRAWLAQNEQYF. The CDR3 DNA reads TGTGCCAGCAGCCGTGCGTGGCTAGCGCAGAACGAGCAGTACTTC.

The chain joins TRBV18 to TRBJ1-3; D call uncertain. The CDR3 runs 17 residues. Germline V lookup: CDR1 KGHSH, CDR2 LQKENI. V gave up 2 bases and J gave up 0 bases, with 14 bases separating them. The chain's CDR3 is CASSPSVGGSSGNTIYF. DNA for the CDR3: TGTGCCAGCTCACCATCTGTCGGCGGGAGCTCTGGAAACACCATATATTTT.

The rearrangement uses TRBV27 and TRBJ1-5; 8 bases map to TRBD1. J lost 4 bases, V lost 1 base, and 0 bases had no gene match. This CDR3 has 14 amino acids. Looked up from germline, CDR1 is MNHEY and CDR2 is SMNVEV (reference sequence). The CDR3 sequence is CASSLYRGNQPQHF. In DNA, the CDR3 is TGTGCCAGCAGTTTATACAGGGGGAATCAGCCCCAGCATTTT.

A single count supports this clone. The CDR3 sequence is CAWSRRGASNSPLHF. In nucleotides, the CDR3 is TGTGCCTGGAGTCGTCGGGGGGCGAGTAATTCACCCCTCCACTTT. The V gene is TRBV30, the J gene TRBJ1-6; D is perhaps TRBD1 (6 bases). The ends were cut back, 2 bases at V and 6 bases at J, with 14 bases in the middle. In germline, CDR1 is GTSNPN, CDR2 SVGIG (reference sequence). The CDR3 runs 15 residues.

As DNA, the CDR3 is TGTGCCAGCAACCTAGCGGGAGCGGGGAATGAGCAGTTCTTC. Translated, it gives CASNLAGAGNEQFF. This chain joins TRBV6-6 and TRBJ2-1, with 10 bases fitting TRBD2. The germline V gene has CDR1 MNHNY and CDR2 SVGAGI (reference sequence). This CDR3 has 14 amino acids. V gave up 7 bases and J gave up 7 bases; unmatched junction bases: 7.

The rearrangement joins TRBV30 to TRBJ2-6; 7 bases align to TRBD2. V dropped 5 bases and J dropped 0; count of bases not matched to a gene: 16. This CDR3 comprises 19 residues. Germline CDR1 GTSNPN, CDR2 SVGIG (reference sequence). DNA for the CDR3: TGTGCCTGGCGTCCGGGACTGGGGGGGGGTTTCTCTGGGGCCAACGTCCTGACTTTC. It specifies CAWRPGLGGGFSGANVLTF.

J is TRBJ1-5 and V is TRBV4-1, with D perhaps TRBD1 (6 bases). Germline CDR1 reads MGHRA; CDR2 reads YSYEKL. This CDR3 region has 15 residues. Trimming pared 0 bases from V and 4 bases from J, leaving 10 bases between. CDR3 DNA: TGCGCCAGCAGCCAAGAGGGAGGGGGAAATCAGCCCCAGCATTTT. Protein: CASSQEGGGNQPQHF.